The rows below give T cell receptor beta chains drawn from one sample of a study of cytomegalovirus exposure and HLA in healthy donors. This table comes from immunoSEQ multiplex PCR, and its TCRdb copy is limited to in-frame clones, with some not included. There are tens of thousands of clones in the sample; roughly 67% occur only once, and about 5.4% lies in the top ten. The sample taken for sequencing was PBMCs. These receptors were collected from a boy between 10 and 17 years old in good health and CMV-seropositive. The CDR3 runs from the conserved cysteine through the conserved F or W. The order of the fields is clone size, J gene, V gene, D gene, CDR3 protein, CDR3 DNA. A D gene is named only where the DNA matches it firmly. Where a row states a size, it is once, few, many or the class of an expanded clone; other rows omit it.

clone_size: few; j_call: TRBJ2-3; v_call: TRBV30; d_call: .; cdr3_aa: CAWSVGAPDTQYF; cdr3_nt: TGTGCCTGGAGTGTGGGGGCCCCAGATACGCAGTATTTT
clone_size: .; j_call: TRBJ2-2; v_call: TRBV9; d_call: .; cdr3_aa: CASSVGAGERTGELFF; cdr3_nt: TGTGCCAGCAGCGTAGGAGCAGGGGAGAGGACCGGGGAGCTGTTTTTT
clone_size: few; j_call: TRBJ2-7; v_call: TRBV5-6; d_call: TRBD1; cdr3_aa: CASSYFGTGRDEQYF; cdr3_nt: TGTGCCAGCAGCTACTTCGGGACAGGGCGCGACGAGCAGTACTTC
clone_size: .; j_call: TRBJ2-7; v_call: TRBV6-6; d_call: .; cdr3_aa: CASSSPGSYEQYF; cdr3_nt: TGTGCCAGCAGTTCCCCCGGCTCCTACGAGCAGTACTTC
clone_size: few; j_call: TRBJ2-5; v_call: TRBV5-1; d_call: .; cdr3_aa: CASSLSSGGYQETQYF; cdr3_nt: TGCGCCAGCAGCTTGAGCTCCGGCGGTTACCAAGAGACCCAGTACTTC
clone_size: .; j_call: TRBJ2-7; v_call: TRBV30; d_call: TRBD2; cdr3_aa: CAWSGALAGGDEQYF; cdr3_nt: TGTGCCTGGAGTGGGGCACTAGCGGGGGGTGATGAGCAGTACTTC
clone_size: .; j_call: TRBJ2-7; v_call: TRBV27; d_call: TRBD1; cdr3_aa: CASSAYGQGGAYEQYF; cdr3_nt: TGTGCCAGCAGTGCCTACGGACAGGGCGGCGCCTACGAGCAGTACTTC
clone_size: few; j_call: TRBJ1-3; v_call: TRBV25-1; d_call: .; cdr3_aa: CASSDRGQISGNTIYF; cdr3_nt: TGTGCCAGCAGTGATCGCGGACAGATCTCTGGAAACACCATATATTTT
clone_size: .; j_call: TRBJ1-2; v_call: TRBV5-4; d_call: .; cdr3_aa: CASSLEGRGEGYTF; cdr3_nt: TGTGCCAGCAGCTTGGAGGGCCGGGGTGAGGGCTACACCTTC
clone_size: .; j_call: TRBJ2-7; v_call: TRBV29-1; d_call: .; cdr3_aa: CSVGAGWDSEQYF; cdr3_nt: TGCAGCGTTGGGGCAGGTTGGGACTCCGAGCAGTACTTC
clone_size: few; j_call: TRBJ1-2; v_call: TRBV30; d_call: .; cdr3_aa: CAMDSYGYTF; cdr3_nt: TGTGCTATGGACAGCTATGGCTACACCTTC
clone_size: .; j_call: TRBJ2-7; v_call: TRBV5-1; d_call: .; cdr3_aa: CASSPDGRSYEQYF; cdr3_nt: TGCGCCAGCAGCCCCGATGGTCGGTCCTACGAGCAGTACTTC
clone_size: few; j_call: TRBJ1-1; v_call: TRBV5-6; d_call: .; cdr3_aa: CASSWGQDMNTEAFF; cdr3_nt: TGTGCCAGCAGCTGGGGACAAGACATGAACACTGAAGCTTTCTTT
clone_size: .; j_call: TRBJ2-1; v_call: TRBV14; d_call: .; cdr3_aa: CASSQGIDRISYNEQFF; cdr3_nt: TGTGCCAGCAGCCAAGGAATAGACAGGATTTCCTACAATGAGCAGTTCTTC
clone_size: .; j_call: TRBJ2-5; v_call: TRBV19; d_call: .; cdr3_aa: CASSIRDMVETQYF; cdr3_nt: TGTGCCAGTAGTATTCGAGACATGGTAGAGACCCAGTACTTC
clone_size: .; j_call: TRBJ1-1; v_call: TRBV2; d_call: .; cdr3_aa: CASSGGWGKNTEAFF; cdr3_nt: TGTGCCAGCAGTGGGGGCTGGGGTAAGAACACTGAAGCTTTCTTT
clone_size: .; j_call: TRBJ1-6; v_call: TRBV6-1; d_call: TRBD1; cdr3_aa: CARDREAPLHF; cdr3_nt: TGTGCCAGGGACAGGGAAGCACCCCTCCACTTT